One and the same sample provided the 19 T cell receptor beta chains below, sequenced in a study of blood T cell repertoires in COVID-19. The data were produced by immunoSEQ multiplex PCR, yet TCRdb's version contains in-frame clones alone and is incomplete. The sample has roughly 50,000 clones; under 90% are singletons. The sequenced material came from peripheral blood. The receptors shown here come from an older woman with acute or convalescent COVID-19.

The chain recombines TRBV30 with TRBJ1-1; 7 nucleotides align to TRBD1. CDR1 is GTSNPN, CDR2 SVGIG, per germline (reference sequence). This CDR3 region has 14 residues. The V segment lost 2 bases and the J segment 0 bases; nucleotides outside the gene matches: 3. The CDR3, as DNA: TGTGCCTGGAGTTTTGGGACAGTGAACACTGAAGCTTTCTTT. Translated: CAWSFGTVNTEAFF.

The genes are TRBV19 and TRBJ1-4, with TRBD1 matching over 12 bases. Per germline, CDR1 LNHDA and CDR2 SQIVND (reference sequence). V gave up 4 bases and J gave up 7 bases; unmatched junction bases: 4. The CDR3 is made up of 15 amino acids. Here the CDR3 reads CASSTGTGGGEKLFF. The CDR3 DNA sequence: TGTGCCAGTAGTACCGGGACAGGGGGCGGTGAAAAACTGTTTTTT.

The CDR3 coding sequence is TGTGCCAGCAGCTTCGGGCCTAGCGCGGGGGGGACCCAGTACTTC. It encodes CASSFGPSAGGTQYF. The rearrangement uses TRBV5-8 and TRBJ2-5; TRBD2 aligns across 8 bases. Trimming took 2 bases from V and 7 from J; bases not matched to a gene: 10. Germline V lookup: CDR1 SGHTS, CDR2 YDEGEE. The CDR3 contains 15 residues.

The chain couples TRBV5-1 to TRBJ2-1; 7 bases line up with TRBD2. The CDR3 extends over 15 amino acids. Trimming at V came to 1 base and at J to 4 bases, leaving 5 bases not matched to a gene. CDR1 and CDR2 from the germline V gene are SGHRS and YFSETQ. For the CDR3, the DNA is TGCGCCAGCAGCTTGAGAAGCGGGGTATACAATGAGCAGTTCTTC. Protein sequence: CASSLRSGVYNEQFF.

The chain links TRBV7-9 to TRBJ2-1, with 12 bases fitting TRBD2. The CDR3 has 16 residues. V gave up 4 bases and J gave up 5 bases; unmatched junction bases: 6. Per germline, CDR1 SEHNR and CDR2 FQNEAQ (reference sequence). The CDR3, as DNA: TGTGCCAGCAGCTCAAAGACTAGCGGGGGAAACAATGAGCAGTTCTTC. Its protein is CASSSKTSGGNNEQFF.

The genes are TRBV5-1 and TRBJ2-5; TRBD2 matches 7 bases. The CDR3 runs to 13 residues. J was trimmed by 5 bases and V by 0 bases; bases with no gene match: 1. The germline gives CDR1 SGHRS, CDR2 YFSETQ. The CDR3, as DNA: TGCGCCAGCAGCTTGGGGGGAGGGGAGACCCAGTACTTC. This gives the protein CASSLGGGETQYF.

This rearrangement joins TRBV18 to TRBJ2-1, with 7 bases fitting TRBD1. Germline CDR1 is KGHSH and CDR2 is LQKENI. The CDR3 sequence is 14 residues long. The V segment lost 3 bases and the J segment 5 bases; nucleotides outside the gene matches: 4. CDR3: CASSPLTGDNEQFF. For the CDR3, the DNA is TGTGCCAGCTCACCTCTAACAGGGGACAATGAGCAGTTCTTC.

The V gene is TRBV7-2, the J gene TRBJ2-2, with D unresolved. Trimming shortened V by 5 bases and J by 1 base, and 8 bases separated the two germline ends. Looked up from germline, CDR1 is SGHTA and CDR2 is FQGNSA. The CDR3 is 14 amino acids. The CDR3 nucleotides read TGTGCCAGCAGCCCACATGGGAACACCGGGGAGCTGTTTTTT. Protein: CASSPHGNTGELFF.

The V and J genes are TRBV7-2 and TRBJ1-5; perhaps TRBD1 as D (5 bases). From germline, CDR1 is SGHTA and CDR2 FQGNSA. CDR3 length: 14 amino acids. V was shortened by 0 bases and J by 9 bases, with 12 bases between the two germline ends. The CDR3 DNA is TGTGCCAGCAGCTTAGCGCTTGGGGCGAGGCCCCAGCATTTT. This codes for CASSLALGARPQHF.

The chain combines TRBV11-2 with TRBJ2-7, with D hard to call. Trimming left V 1 base short and J 3 bases short, with 10 bases between. Germline V gives CDR1 SGHAT, CDR2 FQNNGV. The CDR3 has 14 amino acids. CDR3 sequence reads: CASSLADGVYEQYF. The CDR3 nucleotides are TGTGCCAGCAGCTTAGCAGACGGAGTCTACGAGCAGTACTTC.

V and J are TRBV11-3 and TRBJ2-1; 9 positions agree with TRBD2. Germline CDR1 SGHNT, CDR2 YENEEA. V lost 1 base, J lost 8 bases, and 9 bases stayed unmatched. The CDR3 is made up of 16 amino acids. DNA for the CDR3: TGTGCCAGCAGCTTAGCACGCGGGGGGGCCAGACATGAGCAGTTCTTC. Amino acid sequence: CASSLARGGARHEQFF.

This chain connects TRBV6-2 or TRBV6-3 to TRBJ2-3; the D gene is possibly TRBD2 (6 bases). The V gene lost 2 bases and the J gene lost 0 bases, with 9 bases spanning the gap. Germline CDR1 reads MNHEY; CDR2 reads SVGEGT. The CDR3 consists of 15 residues. DNA for the CDR3: TGTGCCAGCAGTTACGGGGGGTTAAGCACAGATACGCAGTATTTT. Its protein is CASSYGGLSTDTQYF.

A few counts support this clone. This rearrangement joins TRBV5-6 to TRBJ2-1, with a tentative D call TRBD1 (6 bases). This CDR3 has 16 amino acids. V lost 2 bases, J lost 4 bases, and 16 bases lay in between. The germline V gene encodes CDR1 SGHDT and CDR2 YYEEEE. The chain's CDR3 is CASSFGPQTGYNEQFF. The CDR3 nucleotides are TGTGCCAGCAGCTTTGGGCCCCAAACAGGGTACAATGAGCAGTTCTTC.

This chain connects TRBV2 to TRBJ2-7, with TRBD1 identical over 10 bases. Trimming removed 6 bases from V and 2 bases from J; junction bases left unmatched: 4. The CDR3 is made up of 14 amino acids. Germline loops: CDR1 SNHLY, CDR2 FYNNEI. CDR3 region: CASRYGQGAYEQYF. DNA for the CDR3: TGTGCCAGCAGGTACGGACAGGGGGCCTACGAGCAGTACTTC.

The chain recombines TRBV3-1 (or the pseudogene TRBV3-2) with TRBJ2-1; TRBD2 is a possible D gene (6 bases). The CDR3 is 18 residues long. Germline V gene sequence: CDR1 LGHDT, CDR2 YNNKEL (reference sequence). Trimming cost V 0 bases and J 1 base, with 16 bases left between them. CDR3 nucleotide sequence: TGTGCCAGCAGCCAAGAATCCAGCGGGTACGGGTCCTACAATGAGCAGTTCTTC. Protein sequence: CASSQESSGYGSYNEQFF.

This clone was detected only a few times. The chain joins TRBV7-6 to TRBJ2-1, with no clear D. There are 15 residues in the CDR3. CDR1 SGHVS and CDR2 FNYEAQ come from the germline V gene. V lost 1 base and J 4 bases, leaving 11 bases between the germline ends. The CDR3 DNA reads as TGTGCCAGCAGCTTAGACATCGCACCTTACAATGAGCAGTTCTTC. Residues: CASSLDIAPYNEQFF.

The chain's CDR3 is CASSAKTSGSWYEQYF. The CDR3 DNA reads TGTGCCAGCAGTGCCAAGACTAGCGGGAGCTGGTACGAGCAGTACTTC. The chain uses TRBV2 and TRBJ2-7; TRBD2 agrees at 12 bases. The V gene end was trimmed by 4 bases and the J gene end by 4 bases; junction bases not matched to a gene: 8. Germline lookup yields CDR1 SNHLY and CDR2 FYNNEI. The CDR3 runs to 16 residues.

V is TRBV4-2 and J is TRBJ2-3, with 14 nucleotides matching TRBD2. The germline V gene encodes CDR1 LGHNA and CDR2 YNFKEQ. The ends lost 2 bases at V and 5 bases at J; junction bases unmatched: 6. The CDR3 sequence is 17 residues long. The CDR3 DNA is TGTGCCAGCAGCCAACGACTAGCGGGAGGGGGGGGAGATACGCAGTATTTT. This codes for CASSQRLAGGGGDTQYF.

The CDR3 sequence is CSVAGTPGELFF. DNA of the CDR3: TGCAGCGTTGCGGGAACCCCCGGGGAGCTGTTTTTT. V is TRBV29-1 and J is TRBJ2-2; possible D gene TRBD2, 5 bases. Trimming shortened V by 4 bases and J by 6 bases, and 9 bases separated the two germline ends. Germline lookup yields CDR1 SQVTM and CDR2 ANQGSEA. The CDR3 contains 12 residues.